Following are 6 T cell receptor beta chains from one sample sequenced in a study of radiation and T cells in renal cell carcinoma. Treatment: treatment-naive control, cytoreductive nephrectomy. The table came from immunoSEQ multiplex PCR; TCRdb's copy has only in-frame clones and leaves some out. The sample lists around 9,000 clones; about 61% were seen once. This specimen consisted of tumor tissue, obtained from a patient whose treatment was nephrectomy without radiotherapy. These receptors came from a man in his sixties with renal cell carcinoma.

This clone came up once. J is TRBJ2-2 and V is TRBV28; D gene uncertain. V was cut by 5 bases and J by 4 bases, with 8 bases left in between. The CDR3 consists of 13 residues. Looked up from germline, CDR1 is MDHEN and CDR2 is SYDVKM. The CDR3 reads CASSNLGTGELFF. CDR3 bases: TGTGCCAGCAGTAATCTAGGCACCGGGGAGCTGTTTTTT.

The rearrangement links TRBV7-3 to TRBJ1-5; TRBD1 agrees at 7 bases. V trimming: 5 bases; J trimming: 7 bases; junction bases outside the gene matches: 5. Germline CDR1 SGHTA, CDR2 FQGTGA. The CDR3 has 13 residues. In DNA form, the CDR3 reads TGTGCCAGCAGCCTGACAGGGTCCCAGCCCCAGCATTTT. Translation: CASSLTGSQPQHF.

This clone was picked up a small number of times. The chain is built from TRBV29-1 and TRBJ2-5; possibly TRBD2 for D (5 bases). V lost 3 bases and J lost 4, with 9 bases in between. CDR1 is SQVTM, CDR2 ANQGSEA, per germline. This CDR3 is 12 amino acids long. CDR3 sequence reads: CSVDHSGETQYF. The CDR3 bases are TGCAGCGTTGACCACAGCGGAGAGACCCAGTACTTC. Filled out from reference TRBV29-1 and TRBJ2-5, the complete variable domain reads SAVISQKPSRDICQRGTSLTIQCQVDSQVTMMFWYRQQPGQSLTLIATANQGSEATYESGFVIDKFPISRPNLTFSTLTVSNMSPEDSSIYLCSVDHSGETQYFGPGTRLLVL.

This sequence joins TRBV5-1 and TRBJ2-5; D is perhaps TRBD1 (6 bases). The CDR3 consists of 16 residues. Trimming took off 4 bases at V and 7 bases at J, with 23 bases between the two ends. Per the germline V gene, CDR1 is SGHRS and CDR2 is YFSETQ. In DNA, the CDR3 is TGCGCCAGCAGCCAACATGGCTATACAGGGATCGGGACCCAGTACTTC. It codes for CASSQHGYTGIGTQYF.

The rearrangement joins TRBV25-1 to TRBJ1-2, with D unclear. CDR1 and CDR2 from the germline V gene are MGHDK and SYGVNS. This CDR3 is built from 16 residues. V was clipped by 2 bases and J by 2 bases, with 15 bases between them. DNA of the CDR3: TGTGCCAGCAGTGAAGGCCGAGGACGGTTGAACTATGGCTACACCTTC. Its translation: CASSEGRGRLNYGYTF.

V usage is TRBV27 and J usage is TRBJ1-1; weak D call: TRBD1 (5 bases). Between the trimmed V and J ends, which lost 1 base and 3 bases, there was a span of 12 bases. The germline CDR1 and CDR2 sequences are MNHEY and SMNVEV (reference sequence). The CDR3 runs 15 residues. CDR3 in DNA: TGTGCCAGCAGTTTATTTGGCCAGGGTTACACTGAAGCTTTCTTT. Translation gives CASSLFGQGYTEAFF.